Below are 24 T cell receptor beta chains sequenced from a single sample in a study of T cells in Graves' hyperthyroidism and ophthalmopathy. TCR beta CDR3 regions were amplified from RNA. The TCR CDR3 was amplified in a first-round RT-PCR using the HTBI primer set. One entry per CDR3 protein, called by TCRdb with MiXCR from the multiplex PCR reads. The profile shows 730,000 or so distinct CDR3 sequences, 15% to 20% of them singletons. The sample was blood. These receptors all come from a woman aged 45-65 years with Graves' hyperthyroidism that later progressed to Graves' ophthalmopathy.

The V call is TRBV29-1, the J call TRBJ1-1; 8 positions match TRBD1. Trimming at V came to 6 bases and at J to 1 base, leaving 4 bases not matched to a gene. The CDR3 has 13 amino acids. Germline loops: CDR1 SQVTM, CDR2 ANQGSEA. In nucleotides, the CDR3 is TGCAGCGTCCTCGGACAGGGGAACACTGAAGCTTTCTTT. Protein sequence: CSVLGQGNTEAFF.

This clonotype appeared a few times. This CDR3 is CASSQGAGADTEAFF. In DNA form, the CDR3 reads TGTGCCAGCAGCCAAGGGGCAGGGGCAGACACTGAAGCTTTCTTT. J is TRBJ1-1 and V is TRBV4-2; perhaps TRBD1 as D (6 bases). The length of the CDR3 is 15 residues. The ends were cut back, 1 base at V and 3 bases at J, with 12 bases in the middle. Germline CDR1 and CDR2: LGHNA and YNFKEQ.

This chain joins TRBV12-3 or TRBV12-4 and TRBJ2-2, with D possibly TRBD2 on 5 matching bases. The CDR3 is made up of 15 amino acids. V was clipped by 5 bases and J by 5 bases, with 15 bases between them. CDR3 protein: CASSIIPPGTGELFF. DNA for the CDR3: TGTGCCAGCAGTATCATCCCTCCGGGGACCGGGGAGCTGTTTTTT.

This clonotype showed up just a few times. V and J are TRBV10-3 and TRBJ1-2; D call uncertain. This CDR3 region has 17 residues. Trimming cost V 0 bases and J 3 bases, with 17 bases left between them. In germline, CDR1 is ENHRY, CDR2 SYGVKD. The CDR3: CAISESILRRRDYGYTF. The CDR3 bases are TGTGCCATCAGTGAGTCGATTTTAAGGCGACGAGACTATGGCTACACCTTC.

V and J are TRBV20-1 and TRBJ2-1; either TRBD1 or TRBD2 may fit D (5 bases each). V was clipped by 4 bases and J by 0 bases, with 16 bases between them. Per germline, CDR1 DFQATT and CDR2 SNEGSKA (reference sequence). The CDR3 loop spans 16 amino acids. The CDR3: CSATQGRGLSYNEQFF. In nucleotides, the CDR3 is TGCAGTGCTACCCAGGGACGGGGCCTCTCCTACAATGAGCAGTTCTTC.

V is TRBV19 and J is TRBJ2-1; the D is unclear. The V and J ends lost 5 bases and 9 bases respectively, with 11 bases between them. This CDR3 has 12 residues. CDR1 and CDR2 (germline): LNHDA, SQIVND (reference sequence). CDR3 DNA: TGTGCCAGTAGTGTCACACTGGGTGAGCAGTTCTTC. Translating it yields CASSVTLGEQFF. The complete variable domain, with remaining parts taken from reference TRBV19 and TRBJ2-1, reads DGGITQSPKYLFRKEGQNVTLSCEQNLNHDAMYWYRQDPGQGLRLIYYSQIVNDFQKGDIAEGYSVSREKKESFPLTVTSAQKNPTAFYLCASSVTLGEQFFGPGTRLTVL.

The rearrangement links TRBV6-7 to TRBJ1-5; D gene ambiguous. TRBV6-7 falls under the ORF class, with uncertain function. The CDR3 contains 15 residues. With 7 bases removed from V and 2 bases from J, the gap between germline ends came to 15 bases. The CDR3, as DNA: TGTGCCAGCACTCCCCGGCCCAGTCGCAATCAGCCCCAGCATTTT. This codes for CASTPRPSRNQPQHF.

On this clonotype itself: This may be a read error: a much more frequent sequence differs by one nucleotide. This chain uses TRBV6-2 or TRBV6-3 with TRBJ2-5; 7 bases line up with TRBD1. The CDR3 is 13 residues long. CDR1 and CDR2 (germline): MNHEY, SVGEGT. V dropped 11 bases and J dropped 3; count of bases not matched to a gene: 9. For the CDR3, the DNA is TGTGCCGGCCGGGACAGCTTAGAAGAGACCCAGTACTTC. Residues: CAGRDSLEETQYF.

In this sample, this clonotype turned up a few times. This sequence joins TRBV6-1 and TRBJ1-5; maybe TRBD1 (5 bases). Trimming removed 5 bases from V and 4 bases from J, with 21 bases in between. This CDR3 is 17 amino acids long. The germline CDR1 and CDR2 sequences are MNHNS and SASEGT. CDR3 DNA: TGTGCCAGCAGTCTGCCTGCGGGGCCGGTTCGGAATCAGCCCCAGCATTTT. The encoded protein is CASSLPAGPVRNQPQHF.

This chain connects TRBV6-1 to TRBJ1-6; D unresolved. This CDR3 is 17 amino acids long. The ends were cut back, 8 bases at V and 3 bases at J, with 20 bases in the middle. Germline V CDR1 and CDR2: MNHNS, SASEGT. CDR3 amino acids: CASQRRGRAYYNSPLHF. The CDR3 DNA follows: TGTGCCAGCCAACGGCGGGGAAGGGCCTACTATAATTCACCCCTCCACTTT.

The chain is built from TRBV9 and TRBJ2-2; 9 bases are shared with TRBD2. Germline V gene data show CDR1 as SGDLS and CDR2 as YYNGEE. There are 16 residues in the CDR3. J lost 2 bases, V lost 3 bases, and 5 bases had no gene match. As DNA, the CDR3 is TGTGCCAGCAGCGGGCGAGCGGGGGGCAACACCGGGGAGCTGTTTTTT. Protein sequence: CASSGRAGGNTGELFF.

This rearrangement joins TRBV25-1 to TRBJ1-2, with D tentatively TRBD1 (5 bases). Germline lookup yields CDR1 MGHDK and CDR2 SYGVNS. CDR3 length: 16 residues. V was cut by 0 bases and J by 0 bases, with 11 bases left in between. The CDR3 DNA reads as TGTGCCAGCAGTGAATACGGGGGAAACTCTAACTATGGCTACACCTTC. As protein: CASSEYGGNSNYGYTF.

V and J are TRBV5-4 and TRBJ1-3; the D gene is possibly TRBD1 (5 bases). The CDR3 runs 14 residues. The V gene lost 4 bases and the J gene lost 4 bases, with 12 bases spanning the gap. Germline V CDR1 and CDR2: SGHNT, YYREEE (reference sequence). This CDR3 reads CASSVMGVGNTIYF. The CDR3 coding sequence is TGTGCCAGCAGCGTAATGGGGGTCGGAAACACCATATATTTT.

This clonotype was picked up many times. The CDR3 sequence: CASSLEPRRTNEQFF. In DNA, the CDR3 is TGTGCCAGCAGCTTAGAGCCTCGCCGTACCAATGAGCAGTTCTTC. This sequence joins TRBV11-3 and TRBJ2-1; D call uncertain. The CDR3 has 15 residues. In germline, CDR1 is SGHNT, CDR2 YENEEA. V gave up 0 bases and J gave up 6 bases, with 12 bases separating them.

The sample holds many counts of this clonotype. The chain uses TRBV3-1 and TRBJ1-2; D gene uncertain. Germline V CDR1 and CDR2: LGHDT, YNNKEL (reference sequence). There are 15 residues in the CDR3. Trimming took off 1 base at V and 0 bases at J, with 9 bases between the two ends. In DNA form, the CDR3 reads TGTGCCAGCAGCCAAGGGGTTACAGCTAACTATGGCTACACCTTC. Amino acid sequence: CASSQGVTANYGYTF.

Note on this clonotype: Just one base apart from a much larger clone, this may be a read error. V gene TRBV6-1 combines with J gene TRBJ1-2, with 8 bases matching TRBD1. The CDR3 is 14 residues long. Germline assignment: CDR1 MNHNS and CDR2 SASEGT. Trimming cost V 6 bases and J 4 bases; bases outside gene matches: 7. The chain's CDR3 is CASSARQGTYGYTF. The CDR3 region has the DNA TGTGCCAGCAGCGCCCGACAGGGGACCTATGGCTACACCTTC.

The rearrangement links TRBV28 to TRBJ1-5; the D is unclear. This CDR3 contains 15 residues. Looked up from germline, CDR1 is MDHEN and CDR2 is SYDVKM. Deletions cut 7 bases from V and 4 bases from J, with 17 bases between. The chain's CDR3 is CASNTLREPNQPQHF. The DNA of the CDR3 is TGTGCCAGCAACACACTCCGGGAACCTAATCAGCCCCAGCATTTT. Drawing the rest from reference TRBV28 and TRBJ1-5, the complete variable domain is DVKVTQSSRYLVKRTGEKVFLECVQDMDHENMFWYRQDPGLGLRLIYFSYDVKMKEKGDIPEGYSVSREKKERFSLILESASTNQTSMYLCASNTLREPNQPQHFGDGTRLSIL.

V gene TRBV6-1 combines with J gene TRBJ2-5; the D gene is possibly TRBD1 (6 bases). The V end lost 8 bases, the J end lost 9 bases, and 22 bases lay between the germline ends. Germline loops: CDR1 MNHNS, CDR2 SASEGT. The CDR3 is made up of 14 amino acids. Written as DNA, the CDR3 is TGTGCCAGCCTTGGACAGATCGCTTTGGGGTCCCAGTACTTC. This encodes CASLGQIALGSQYF.

This clonotype has at least ten counts. The V gene is TRBV20-1, the J gene TRBJ2-7; a weak D match, TRBD1 (6 bases). V lost 2 bases and J 1 base, leaving 12 bases between the germline ends. Germline lookup yields CDR1 DFQATT and CDR2 SNEGSKA (reference sequence). The CDR3 is made up of 14 amino acids. The CDR3 region is CSARPPQGSYEQYF. The CDR3 bases are TGCAGTGCTAGACCCCCACAGGGATCCTACGAGCAGTACTTC.

This clonotype showed up just a few times. The chain is built from TRBV6-2 or TRBV6-3 and TRBJ1-1, with 10 positions matching TRBD1. From germline, CDR1 is MNHEY and CDR2 SVGEGT. With V trimmed by 2 bases and J by 1 base, 7 bases remained unmatched. The CDR3 covers 17 residues. CDR3 residues: CASSYPSGTGANTEAFF. As DNA, the CDR3 is TGTGCCAGCAGTTACCCTTCGGGGACAGGGGCGAACACTGAAGCTTTCTTT.

This clonotype has ten or more counts. CDR3 bases: TGTGCCAGCAGCTACCTTATGGCCGGGGAGCTGTTTTTT. Protein sequence: CASSYLMAGELFF. The genes are TRBV11-3 and TRBJ2-2; no firm D call. Germline CDR1 SGHNT, CDR2 YENEEA. CDR3 size: 13 residues. V was trimmed by 4 bases and J by 6 bases, leaving 9 bases between them.

This clonotype was detected many times. This chain connects TRBV11-2 to TRBJ2-2, with D possibly TRBD1 on 5 matching bases. The CDR3 is made up of 14 amino acids. CDR1 is SGHAT and CDR2 is FQNNGV in the germline V gene. With 5 bases removed from V and 4 bases from J, the gap between germline ends came to 11 bases. Here the CDR3 DNA reads TGTGCCAGCAGCCTCAGGGTTGTCACCGGGGAGCTGTTTTTT. It yields the protein CASSLRVVTGELFF.

This clonotype was observed many times. V and J are TRBV3-1 and TRBJ1-1; possible D gene TRBD1, 6 bases. From germline, CDR1 is LGHDT and CDR2 YNNKEL (reference sequence). The CDR3 length is 15 residues. Trimming took off 0 bases at V and 3 bases at J, with 11 bases between the two ends. CDR3 nucleotide sequence: TGTGCCAGCAGCCAAGAAAGGGGGTGGTACACTGAAGCTTTCTTT. It specifies CASSQERGWYTEAFF.

This clonotype showed up many times. J is TRBJ2-3 and V is TRBV2, with TRBD1 matching over 12 bases. CDR3 size: 15 residues. V dropped 4 bases and J dropped 8; count of bases not matched to a gene: 7. Looked up from germline, CDR1 is SNHLY and CDR2 is FYNNEI. This CDR3 is CASSAGTGGFGTQYF. The CDR3 DNA reads as TGTGCCAGCAGTGCCGGGACAGGGGGCTTCGGTACGCAGTATTTT. Together with reference TRBV2 and TRBJ2-3, the CDR3 gives the full variable domain: EPEVTQTPSHQVTQMGQEVILRCVPISNHLYFYWYRQILGQKVEFLVSFYNNEISEKSEIFDDQFSVERPDGSNFTLKIRSTKLEDSAMYFCASSAGTGGFGTQYFGPGTRLTVL.